The rows below give T cell receptor beta chains drawn from one sample of a study of blood T cell repertoires in COVID-19. Generated by immunoSEQ multiplex PCR, the TCRdb table keeps only in-frame clones and is missing some. The sample lists 470,000 or so clones; nearly 90% were seen once. Sequenced: PBMCs or T cells enriched from blood (not recorded which). Source of these receptors: a woman in her late teens or twenties with acute COVID-19. The CDR3 runs from the conserved cysteine through the conserved F or W. Fields, in order: clone size, J gene, V gene, D gene, CDR3 DNA, CDR3 protein. The D gene is left open where the match is weak. Part of the rows lack a size; the others show once, few, many or a class for expanded clones.

size: NA
J: TRBJ2-7
V: TRBV7-2
D: TRBD1
DNA: TGTGCCAGCAGCTTAGATGGGACAGGTGCTTCCTACGAGCAGTACTTC
CDR3: CASSLDGTGASYEQYF

size: NA
J: TRBJ1-3
V: TRBV30
D: NA
DNA: TGTGCCTGGAGCCCTTCCGATCGCACCTACTCTGGAAACACCATATATTTT
CDR3: CAWSPSDRTYSGNTIYF

size: NA
J: TRBJ1-2
V: TRBV11-1
D: NA
DNA: TGTGCCAGCAGCTTAGAACTTAACTATGGCTACACCTTC
CDR3: CASSLELNYGYTF

size: NA
J: TRBJ1-2
V: TRBV6-5
D: NA
DNA: TGTGCCAGCAGTATACATGGCCTTATTAGCGGCTACACCTTC
CDR3: CASSIHGLISGYTF

size: NA
J: TRBJ2-7
V: TRBV2
D: NA
DNA: TGTGCCAGCAGTGTAAGAGGGTCGGTCCGACCAGCCTACGAGCAGTACTTC
CDR3: CASSVRGSVRPAYEQYF

size: NA
J: TRBJ2-1
V: TRBV19
D: TRBD2
DNA: TGTGCCAGTAGTATGGGACTAGCGGGTCCCTACAATGAGCAGTTCTTC
CDR3: CASSMGLAGPYNEQFF

size: NA
J: TRBJ2-1
V: TRBV6-1
D: TRBD1
DNA: TGTGCCAGCAGTGAATGGGGGACAGCCTACAATGAGCAGTTCTTC
CDR3: CASSEWGTAYNEQFF

size: NA
J: TRBJ2-7
V: TRBV14
D: NA
DNA: TGTGCCAGCAGCCGCGTAGTAGACTCCTACGAGCAGTACTTC
CDR3: CASSRVVDSYEQYF

size: once
J: TRBJ1-4
V: TRBV12-3/TRBV12-4
D: NA
DNA: TGTGCCAGCAGTTCCGCAGGGCCAGAAAAACTGTTTTTT
CDR3: CASSSAGPEKLFF

size: NA
J: TRBJ2-1
V: TRBV18
D: TRBD1
DNA: TGTGCCAGCTCACCACAGGGGGCTGAGCAGTTCTTC
CDR3: CASSPQGAEQFF

size: NA
J: TRBJ1-3
V: TRBV7-2
D: NA
DNA: TGTGCCAGCAGCTTCGGTAGGGGCGCTGGAAACACCATATATTTT
CDR3: CASSFGRGAGNTIYF

size: NA
J: TRBJ2-3
V: TRBV3-1/TRBV3-2
D: NA
DNA: TGTGCCAGCAGCCAAGGGCGAAGAGGCGAGCGCGGGACAGATACGCAGTATTTT
CDR3: CASSQGRRGERGTDTQYF

size: NA
J: TRBJ1-2
V: TRBV7-8
D: TRBD1
DNA: TGTGCCAGCAGCCAACAGGGGTTAGTAGACTATGGCTACACCTTC
CDR3: CASSQQGLVDYGYTF

size: NA
J: TRBJ1-4
V: TRBV20-1
D: NA
DNA: TGCAGTGCTCTAGATTCGGAAAAACTGTTTTTT
CDR3: CSALDSEKLFF

size: NA
J: TRBJ2-7
V: TRBV4-3
D: NA
DNA: TGCGCCAGCAGCCAAGAACAGGGACACTACGAGCAGTACTTC
CDR3: CASSQEQGHYEQYF

size: NA
J: TRBJ2-1
V: TRBV2
D: TRBD2
DNA: TGTGCCAGCAGCTACAGCGGGAGGGGTCGCAATGAGCAGTTCTTC
CDR3: CASSYSGRGRNEQFF

size: NA
J: TRBJ2-6
V: TRBV6-2/TRBV6-3
D: NA
DNA: TGTGCCAGCAGTTTGAACAGGGTTGGGGCCAACGTCCTGACTTTC
CDR3: CASSLNRVGANVLTF

size: NA
J: TRBJ2-7
V: TRBV18
D: TRBD1
DNA: TGTGCCAGCTCACCTCGGACAGGGGCCTCCTACGAGCAGTACTTC
CDR3: CASSPRTGASYEQYF

size: NA
J: TRBJ2-7
V: TRBV27
D: TRBD2
DNA: TGTGCCAGCAGTTTATCTAGCGGGGGAGCCGAGACCTACGAGCAGTACTTC
CDR3: CASSLSSGGAETYEQYF

size: NA
J: TRBJ2-1
V: TRBV6-6
D: NA
DNA: TGTGCCAGCACTGTTGGGCAGGGCTCCTACAATGAGCAGTTCTTC
CDR3: CASTVGQGSYNEQFF

size: NA
J: TRBJ2-7
V: TRBV7-9
D: TRBD1
DNA: TGTGCCAGCAGTCGTACGGGACAGGGGGCTTACGAGCAGTACTTC
CDR3: CASSRTGQGAYEQYF

size: NA
J: TRBJ2-7
V: TRBV14
D: NA
DNA: TGTGCCAGCAGCCTTACATCCTACGAGCAGTACTTC
CDR3: CASSLTSYEQYF

size: NA
J: TRBJ2-1
V: TRBV9
D: TRBD1
DNA: TGTGCCAGCAGCGGTCGGCTCCGGGACAGAGCCTACAATGAGCAGTTCTTC
CDR3: CASSGRLRDRAYNEQFF

size: NA
J: TRBJ1-2
V: TRBV6-2/TRBV6-3
D: TRBD1
DNA: TGTGCCAGCAGCCGGCGACAGGGGACCTATGGCTACACCTTC
CDR3: CASSRRQGTYGYTF

size: NA
J: TRBJ2-2
V: TRBV24-1
D: NA
DNA: TGTGCCACCAGTACTACTTACACCGGGGAGCTGTTTTTT
CDR3: CATSTTYTGELFF

size: NA
J: TRBJ1-5
V: TRBV5-8
D: TRBD1
DNA: TGTGCCAGCAGCTTGTTTGGACAGGGGGCCGGTCAGCCCCAGCATTTT
CDR3: CASSLFGQGAGQPQHF

size: NA
J: TRBJ1-1
V: TRBV6-5
D: NA
DNA: TGTGCCAGCAGTTACTCTAGATTTGGCACTGAAGCTTTCTTT
CDR3: CASSYSRFGTEAFF

size: NA
J: TRBJ1-1
V: TRBV27
D: NA
DNA: TGTGCCAGCAGTTTATCTTCAGGAAACACTGAAGCTTTCTTT
CDR3: CASSLSSGNTEAFF

size: few
J: TRBJ1-4
V: TRBV7-2
D: TRBD1
DNA: TGTGCCAGCAACAGGGGGCCGGTGCAGGAAAAACTGTTTTTT
CDR3: CASNRGPVQEKLFF

size: NA
J: TRBJ2-1
V: TRBV11-2
D: NA
DNA: TGTGCCAGCAGCAAAGAGCGGGCCGCGGGCAATGAGCAGTTCTTC
CDR3: CASSKERAAGNEQFF

size: NA
J: TRBJ1-3
V: TRBV27
D: NA
DNA: TGTGCCAGCAGTTCCACAGGGTTCTCTGGAAACACCATATATTTT
CDR3: CASSSTGFSGNTIYF

size: NA
J: TRBJ1-1
V: TRBV5-6
D: NA
DNA: TGTGCCAGCAGCTTGAGCAGGAAGGATGCTTTCTTT
CDR3: CASSLSRKDAFF

size: NA
J: TRBJ2-1
V: TRBV7-9
D: NA
DNA: TGTGCCAGCAGCCTCCTACACAATGAGCAGTTCTTC
CDR3: CASSLLHNEQFF

size: NA
J: TRBJ2-7
V: TRBV2
D: TRBD1
DNA: TGTGCCAGCGATCGTCGTTGGGACAGCCTACCCTTC
CDR3: CASDRRWDSLPF

size: NA
J: TRBJ1-5
V: TRBV27
D: TRBD1
DNA: TGTGCCAGCAGTTTAGTAGCAGGGGGAAGCCAGCCCCAGCATTTT
CDR3: CASSLVAGGSQPQHF

size: NA
J: TRBJ2-5
V: TRBV4-2
D: TRBD2
DNA: TGTGCCAGCAGCCAAGATCGCGGGGGGGAGACCCAGTACTTC
CDR3: CASSQDRGGETQYF

size: NA
J: TRBJ2-3
V: TRBV29-1
D: TRBD2
DNA: TGCAGCGTTACTAGCGGGAGATATGATACGCAGTATTTT
CDR3: CSVTSGRYDTQYF

size: NA
J: TRBJ2-7
V: TRBV27
D: TRBD2
DNA: TGTGCCAGCAGTTTATCAGACCCGACTAGCGGTTACGAGCAGTACTTC
CDR3: CASSLSDPTSGYEQYF

size: NA
J: TRBJ1-4
V: TRBV3-1/TRBV3-2
D: NA
DNA: TGTGCCAGCAGCCAAGGAACTAATAATGAAAAACTGTTTTTT
CDR3: CASSQGTNNEKLFF

size: NA
J: TRBJ2-3
V: TRBV12-5
D: TRBD2
DNA: TGTGCTAGTGGTTTGGTAGCGGGAGGTAGAAGGACAGATACGCAGTATTTT
CDR3: CASGLVAGGRRTDTQYF

size: NA
J: TRBJ2-7
V: TRBV27
D: TRBD1
DNA: TGTGCCAGCAGTTTCCTGGACAGGGCCGCCAACGAGCAGTACTTC
CDR3: CASSFLDRAANEQYF

size: NA
J: TRBJ2-3
V: TRBV7-3
D: TRBD2
DNA: TGTGCCAGCAGCTTTGGCGGGGGGGCCGGAGATACGCAGTATTTT
CDR3: CASSFGGGAGDTQYF

size: NA
J: TRBJ1-2
V: TRBV7-9
D: NA
DNA: TGTGCCAGCAGCCGGGACTATGGCTACACCTTC
CDR3: CASSRDYGYTF

size: NA
J: TRBJ1-3
V: TRBV7-3
D: NA
DNA: TGTGCCAGCAGCCCCGGGACAAGCGGAAACACCATATATTTT
CDR3: CASSPGTSGNTIYF

size: NA
J: TRBJ1-1
V: TRBV5-5
D: TRBD1
DNA: TGTGCCAGCAGCCCCTGGGACAGGGGAATCGAAGGAGCTTTCTTT
CDR3: CASSPWDRGIEGAFF